Each of the 10 T cell receptor beta chains below was sequenced from the same sample in a study of T cells after yellow fever vaccination (dated by TCRdb to between 2017 and 2020). Libraries were prepared through 5' RACE. The run used an Illumina HiSeq 2500. TCRdb trimmed the raw reads at Q25, called clones with MiXCR and kept productive beta chains. Rows merge per CDR3 protein into single entries with the most common DNA and genes. This sample lists about 160,000 distinct CDR3 sequences; 6.5% to 8.5% were detected once. The top ten clones comprise roughly 2.5% of the sample. In light of the paper, this sample's treatment or condition label describes: live attenuated yellow fever vaccine strain. The sequences come from CD4+ T cells sorted from PBMCs, collected 5 to 6 days after the first yellow fever vaccination. Receptors originate from a man aged 18 to 29 who received the YFV17D yellow fever vaccine.

This clonotype was counted ten times or more. The chain couples TRBV7-2 to TRBJ2-7; D perhaps matches TRBD2 (5 bases). CDR1 SGHTA and CDR2 FQGNSA come from the germline V gene. The ends were cut back, 5 bases at V and 0 bases at J, with 17 bases in the middle. The CDR3 has 16 residues. This chain's CDR3 is CASSLLGLGVSYEQYF. CDR3 nucleotides: TGTGCCAGCAGCCTCCTAGGACTTGGGGTCTCCTACGAGCAGTACTTC.

The genes are TRBV10-3 and TRBJ2-2; D gene unclear. Germline V gives CDR1 ENHRY, CDR2 SYGVKD. Trimming pared 4 bases from V and 7 bases from J, leaving 7 bases between. This CDR3 region has 12 residues. Written as DNA, the CDR3 is TGTGCCATCAGTGTGGGGTACGGGGAGCTGTTTTTT. This sequence encodes CAISVGYGELFF.

In this sample, this clonotype turned up many times. The rearrangement links TRBV11-2 to TRBJ1-2; D is ambiguous. CDR1 and CDR2 from the germline V gene are SGHAT and FQNNGV. The CDR3 covers 11 residues. The ends were cut back, 3 bases at V and 1 base at J, with 0 bases in the middle. The CDR3 region is CASSFNYGYTF. In DNA, the CDR3 is TGTGCCAGCAGCTTTAACTATGGCTACACCTTC.

A few counts support this clonotype. The chain recombines TRBV24-1 with TRBJ2-5; no reliable D call. V was clipped by 10 bases and J by 4 bases, with 12 bases between them. The CDR3 covers 12 residues. CDR1 and CDR2 from the germline V gene are KGHDR and SFDVKD. CDR3 region: CATQDLAETQYF. In DNA, the CDR3 is TGTGCCACACAAGACTTAGCAGAGACCCAGTACTTC.

The table lists this clonotype with many counts. V usage is TRBV6-2 or TRBV6-3 and J usage is TRBJ1-5; a weak D match, TRBD1 (6 bases). The CDR3 covers 14 residues. Trimming left V 6 bases short and J 3 bases short, with 12 bases between. Germline V lookup: CDR1 MNHEY, CDR2 SVGEGT. For the CDR3, the DNA is TGTGCCAGCAGCCAAAGGGGGGTCAATCAGCCCCAGCATTTT. Translated, it gives CASSQRGVNQPQHF.

This clonotype was picked up a small number of times. This rearrangement joins TRBV19 to TRBJ1-5; the D gene is possibly TRBD1 (5 bases). Germline V lookup: CDR1 LNHDA, CDR2 SQIVND (reference sequence). CDR3 length: 17 amino acids. Trimming removed 1 base from V and 7 bases from J, with 20 bases in between. The CDR3 spells CASSIAPGRDLYQPQHF. The CDR3 bases are TGTGCCAGTAGTATAGCGCCGGGCAGGGATCTTTACCAGCCCCAGCATTTT. Full variable domain (remainder filled in from reference TRBV19 and TRBJ1-5): DGGITQSPKYLFRKEGQNVTLSCEQNLNHDAMYWYRQDPGQGLRLIYYSQIVNDFQKGDIAEGYSVSREKKESFPLTVTSAQKNPTAFYLCASSIAPGRDLYQPQHFGDGTRLSIL.

The chain couples TRBV7-9 to TRBJ1-2; the D gene is possibly TRBD1 (5 bases). V lost 5 bases, J lost 4 bases, and 17 bases lay in between. Germline V gene lookup returns CDR1 SEHNR and CDR2 FQNEAQ (reference sequence). This CDR3 comprises 15 residues. CDR3 residues: CASSPSGGGTYGYTF. The CDR3 DNA reads as TGTGCCAGCAGCCCCTCAGGTGGGGGAACCTATGGCTACACCTTC.

This clonotype was counted ten times or more. The chain links TRBV5-1 to TRBJ1-1; D is ambiguous. CDR1 and CDR2 (germline): SGHRS, YFSETQ. Deletions cut 5 bases from V and 0 bases from J, with 14 bases between. This CDR3 comprises 15 residues. The CDR3 nucleotides read TGCGCCAGCAGGCGGACGGGTGGGCTGAACACTGAAGCTTTCTTT. Translating gives CASRRTGGLNTEAFF. Full variable domain (remainder filled in from reference TRBV5-1 and TRBJ1-1): KAGVTQTPRYLIKTRGQQVTLSCSPISGHRSVSWYQQTPGQGLQFLFEYFSETQRNKGNFPGRFSGRQFSNSRSEMNVSTLELGDSALYLCASRRTGGLNTEAFFGQGTRLTVV.

This chain uses TRBV7-2 with TRBJ2-1, with 8 bases aligning to TRBD1. The CDR3 consists of 12 residues. Germline CDR1 reads SGHTA; CDR2 reads FQGNSA. Germline trimming cut 1 base from V and 15 bases from J; bases unmatched to any gene: 5. The CDR3 spells CASSLGGQGRFF. DNA for the CDR3: TGTGCCAGCAGCTTAGGAGGACAGGGACGGTTCTTC.

This clonotype was recorded once. A much larger clone lies a single base off, so this may be a read error. V is TRBV7-3 and J is TRBJ2-2, with a weak D call TRBD2 (6 bases). Germline V gene lookup returns CDR1 SGHTA and CDR2 FQGTGA. The CDR3 runs 14 residues. V was pared by 0 bases and J by 7 bases, with 9 bases between. Here the CDR3 reads CASSLTLAIGELFF. The CDR3 nucleotides are TGTGCCAGCAGCTTAACTCTAGCGATCGGGGAGCTGTTTTTT.